This T cell receptor (beta chain) was observed in a study of T-cell reconstitution after alpha-beta-depleted transplantation in children. To note about this clonotype: Antigen specificity is unknown.

Library preparation (for TCRbeta) was performed with unique molecular identifiers. TCRdb reprocessed the PCR reads via MiXCR and lists one record per CDR3 protein. The table lists 550,000 to 800,000 distinct CDR3 sequences, roughly 14% of them singletons. The study's findings and limits: Once a year had passed after transplant, T-cell counts and diversity came mostly from newly produced T cells. Surviving thymic progenitors and recipient T cells were the source of high TCRbeta diversity at day 60 in some patients.

This specimen consisted of PBMCs, obtained before TCRalphabeta/CD19-depleted stem cell transplant. This TCR came from a girl aged 2 to 9 with congenital amegakaryocytic thrombocytopenia, due to receive a stem cell transplant.

Written as DNA, the CDR3 is TGTGCCAGCAGTTCATCGGGCCGCCCCGGCGAGCAGTACTTC. It yields the protein CASSSSGRPGEQYF. The chain uses TRBV7-8 and TRBJ2-7; no clear D gene. Germline-derived CDR1 and CDR2 are SGHVS and FQNEAQ. Trimming left V 6 bases short and J 6 bases short, with 18 bases between. The CDR3 loop spans 14 amino acids.